Below, 13 T cell receptor beta chains from the same sample are listed, as sequenced in a study of shared clonotypes between healthy human individuals (dated by TCRdb to 2019 to 2021). The library was generated by the immunoSEQ multiplex PCR assay. Not all clones reach the TCRdb copy of this immuneACCESS table, which keeps in-frame sequences only. Checked studies attribute under half of the gap to unresolved V genes and leave the rest unexplained. The sample table lists hundreds of thousands of clones, roughly 98% of them with a count of one. Of the sample, approximately 0.3% is held by the ten largest clones. For the CD8 naive samples, CD45RO-negative cells were positively selected for CCR7, yielding a CD45RA+CCR7+ population from which TemRA cells were excluded. Sequencing was done on a sample of naive CD8+ T cells sorted from blood. In light of the paper, this sample's cell subset or site label describes: CD45RA+CCR7+. The receptor source for this set is a man aged 25-45 years in good health.

This chain uses TRBV30 with TRBJ1-1, with D hard to call. Germline CDR1 and CDR2: GTSNPN and SVGIG (reference sequence). This CDR3 region has 12 residues. V lost 2 bases and J lost 4, with 8 bases in between. CDR3 amino acids: CAWSLGSTEAFF. CDR3 DNA: TGTGCCTGGAGTTTAGGGTCCACTGAAGCTTTCTTT.

V usage is TRBV4-3 and J usage is TRBJ1-1; D gene unclear. CDR3 length: 14 amino acids. Germline assignment: CDR1 LGHNA and CDR2 YSLEER. Trimming took 3 bases from V and 0 from J, leaving 8 bases between them. Here the CDR3 DNA reads TGCGCCAGCAGCCACCGATATATGAACACTGAAGCTTTCTTT. Its protein product is CASSHRYMNTEAFF.

The chain carries TRBV7-8 and TRBJ2-7; 7 positions match TRBD2. Germline trimming cut 0 bases from V and 4 bases from J; bases unmatched to any gene: 6. This CDR3 is built from 15 residues. Germline V gene lookup returns CDR1 SGHVS and CDR2 FQNEAQ. CDR3 sequence reads: CASSLAGGPMYEQYF. CDR3 bases: TGTGCCAGCAGCTTAGCGGGAGGGCCTATGTACGAGCAGTACTTC.

The rearrangement links TRBV11-2 to TRBJ2-3; no definite D call. This CDR3 has 11 residues. Germline CDR1 SGHAT, CDR2 FQNNGV. V gave up 8 bases and J gave up 6 bases, with 9 bases separating them. CDR3: CASQLWDTQYF. The CDR3 nucleotides are TGTGCCAGCCAGCTTTGGGATACGCAGTATTTT.

The chain recombines TRBV19 with TRBJ2-7, with 9 bases lining up with TRBD2. Germline loops: CDR1 LNHDA, CDR2 SQIVND (reference sequence). The V and J ends lost 5 bases and 6 bases, in that order; junction bases with no gene match: 8. The CDR3 has 14 amino acids. The CDR3 coding sequence is TGTGCCAGTAGTGGCTCGGGACTAGCTGGCGAGCAGTACTTC. This translates into CASSGSGLAGEQYF.

This clone was seen a single time. The chain couples TRBV7-6 to TRBJ2-3, with 14 bases identical to TRBD2. V was clipped by 1 base and J by 4 bases; unmatched bases: 10. Germline V gene lookup returns CDR1 SGHVS and CDR2 FNYEAQ. There are 19 residues in the CDR3. The DNA for the CDR3 is TGTGCCAGCAGCTTAGGCCCCCGGACTAGCGGGAGGACATCAGATACGCAGTATTTT. Its protein product is CASSLGPRTSGRTSDTQYF.

The chain employs TRBV7-2 and TRBJ2-3; D is unresolved. Germline values: CDR1 SGHTA, CDR2 FQGNSA. The CDR3 is made up of 14 amino acids. V was clipped by 5 bases and J by 5 bases, with 14 bases between them. The CDR3 nucleotides are TGTGCCAGCAGCCCCGTGCCGCCCGGAGATACGCAGTATTTT. Residues: CASSPVPPGDTQYF.

The rearrangement links TRBV7-6 to TRBJ1-4; D gene unclear. The CDR3 spans 12 residues. Germline lookup yields CDR1 SGHVS and CDR2 FNYEAQ. V lost 1 base, J lost 5 bases, and 2 bases lay in between. CDR3 loop: CASSLENEKLFF. The CDR3 bases are TGTGCCAGCAGCTTAGAGAATGAAAAACTGTTTTTT.

The rearrangement joins TRBV5-4 to TRBJ1-2, with unresolved D. Trimming cost V 3 bases and J 4 bases, with 10 bases left between them. In germline, CDR1 is SGHNT, CDR2 YYREEE (reference sequence). CDR3 length: 13 residues. The CDR3 spells CASSSWTLYGYTF. CDR3 bases: TGTGCCAGCAGCTCCTGGACCCTCTATGGCTACACCTTC.

This chain connects TRBV5-4 to TRBJ1-4; unclear D gene. Germline lookup yields CDR1 SGHNT and CDR2 YYREEE (reference sequence). This CDR3 is 14 amino acids long. V was cut by 0 bases and J by 6 bases, with 9 bases left in between. The CDR3 spells CASSLDLGDEKLFF. CDR3 coding DNA: TGTGCCAGCAGCTTGGATCTCGGGGATGAAAAACTGTTTTTT.

V is TRBV4-1 and J is TRBJ1-2; 8 bases map to TRBD1. Germline V CDR1 and CDR2: MGHRA, YSYEKL. V shed 0 bases, J shed 7 bases, and the junction held 19 bases outside the gene matches. CDR3 length: 19 amino acids. CDR3 DNA sequence: TGCGCCAGCAGCCAAGATCCCTTGGCAGGGGGCAGACCGGAGGTTGGCTACACCTTC. Its translation is CASSQDPLAGGRPEVGYTF.

The chain couples TRBV27 to TRBJ2-5; the D gene is possibly TRBD2 (5 bases). Germline CDR1 is MNHEY and CDR2 is SMNVEV (reference sequence). Deletions cut 6 bases from V and 5 bases from J, with 22 bases between. The CDR3 runs to 16 residues. The CDR3: CASRPGLVRGWETQYF. For the CDR3, the DNA is TGTGCCAGCAGACCCGGACTCGTACGGGGATGGGAGACCCAGTACTTC.

The rearrangement uses TRBV29-1 and TRBJ2-5; possibly TRBD2 for D (6 bases). The germline CDR1 and CDR2 sequences are SQVTM and ANQGSEA. Trimming took 8 bases from V and 5 from J, leaving 18 bases between them. This CDR3 is built from 13 residues. CDR3 in amino acids: CSTPGGAGETQYF. CDR3 DNA sequence: TGCAGCACCCCCGGAGGGGCGGGGGAGACCCAGTACTTC.